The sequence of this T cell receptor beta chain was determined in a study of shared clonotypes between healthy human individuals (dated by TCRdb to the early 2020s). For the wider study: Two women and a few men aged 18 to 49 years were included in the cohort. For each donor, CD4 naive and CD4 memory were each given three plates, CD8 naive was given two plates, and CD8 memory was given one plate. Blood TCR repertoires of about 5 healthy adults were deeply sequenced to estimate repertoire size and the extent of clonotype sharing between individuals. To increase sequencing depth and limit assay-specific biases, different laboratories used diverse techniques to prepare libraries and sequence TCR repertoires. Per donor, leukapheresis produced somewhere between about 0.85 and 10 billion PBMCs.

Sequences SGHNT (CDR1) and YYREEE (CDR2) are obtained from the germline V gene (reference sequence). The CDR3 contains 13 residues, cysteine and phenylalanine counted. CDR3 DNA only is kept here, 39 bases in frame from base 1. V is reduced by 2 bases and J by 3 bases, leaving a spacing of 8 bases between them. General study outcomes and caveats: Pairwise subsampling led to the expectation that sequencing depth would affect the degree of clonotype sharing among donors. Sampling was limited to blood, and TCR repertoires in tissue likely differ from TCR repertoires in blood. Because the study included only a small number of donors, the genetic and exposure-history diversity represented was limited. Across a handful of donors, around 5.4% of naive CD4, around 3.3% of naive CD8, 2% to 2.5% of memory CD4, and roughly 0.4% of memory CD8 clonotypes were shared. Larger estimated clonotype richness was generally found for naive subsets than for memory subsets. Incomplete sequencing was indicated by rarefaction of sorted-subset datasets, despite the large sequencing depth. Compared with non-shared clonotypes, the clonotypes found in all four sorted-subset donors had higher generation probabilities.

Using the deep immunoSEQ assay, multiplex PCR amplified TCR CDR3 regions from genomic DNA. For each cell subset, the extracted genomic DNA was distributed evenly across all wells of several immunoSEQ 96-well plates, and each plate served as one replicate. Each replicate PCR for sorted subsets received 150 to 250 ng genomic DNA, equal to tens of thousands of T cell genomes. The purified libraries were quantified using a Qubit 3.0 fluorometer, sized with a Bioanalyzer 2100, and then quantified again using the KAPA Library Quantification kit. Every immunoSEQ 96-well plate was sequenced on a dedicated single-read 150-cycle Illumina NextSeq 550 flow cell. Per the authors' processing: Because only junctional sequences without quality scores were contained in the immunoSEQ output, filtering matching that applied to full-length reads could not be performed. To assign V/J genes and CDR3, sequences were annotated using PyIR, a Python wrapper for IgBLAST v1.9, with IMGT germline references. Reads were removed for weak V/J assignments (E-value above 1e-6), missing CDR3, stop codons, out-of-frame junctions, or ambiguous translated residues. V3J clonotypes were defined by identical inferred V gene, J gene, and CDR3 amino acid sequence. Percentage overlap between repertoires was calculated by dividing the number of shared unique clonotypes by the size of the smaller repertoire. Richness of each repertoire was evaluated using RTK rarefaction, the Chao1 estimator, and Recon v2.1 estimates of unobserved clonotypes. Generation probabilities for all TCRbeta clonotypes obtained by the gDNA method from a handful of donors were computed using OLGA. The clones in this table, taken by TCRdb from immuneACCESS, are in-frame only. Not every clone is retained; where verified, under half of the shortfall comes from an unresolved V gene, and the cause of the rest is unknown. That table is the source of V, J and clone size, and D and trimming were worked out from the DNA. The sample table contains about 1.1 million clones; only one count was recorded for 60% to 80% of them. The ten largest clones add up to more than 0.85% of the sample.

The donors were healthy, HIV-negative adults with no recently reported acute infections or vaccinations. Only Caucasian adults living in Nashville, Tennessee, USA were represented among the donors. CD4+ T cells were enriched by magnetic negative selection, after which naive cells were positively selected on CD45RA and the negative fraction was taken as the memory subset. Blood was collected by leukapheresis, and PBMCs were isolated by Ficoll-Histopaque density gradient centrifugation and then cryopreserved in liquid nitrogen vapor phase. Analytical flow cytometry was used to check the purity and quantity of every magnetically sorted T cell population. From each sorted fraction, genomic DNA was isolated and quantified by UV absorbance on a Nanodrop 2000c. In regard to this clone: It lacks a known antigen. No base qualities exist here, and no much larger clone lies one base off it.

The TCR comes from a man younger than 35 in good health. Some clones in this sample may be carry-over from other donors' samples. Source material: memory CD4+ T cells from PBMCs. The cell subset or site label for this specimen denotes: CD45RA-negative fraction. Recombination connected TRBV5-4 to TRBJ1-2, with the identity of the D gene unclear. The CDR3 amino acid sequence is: CASSFGQDYGYTF. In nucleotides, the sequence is TGTGCCAGCAGCTTCGGGCAGGACTATGGCTACACCTTC. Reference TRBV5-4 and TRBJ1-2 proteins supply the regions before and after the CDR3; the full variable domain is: ETGVTQSPTHLIKTRGQQVTLRCSSQSGHNTVSWYQQALGQGPQFIFQYYREEENGRGNFPPRFSGLQFPNYSSELNVNALELDDSALYLCASSFGQDYGYTFGSGTRLTVV.